This TCR beta chain stems from a study of vaccination effects on CD4 cells after COVID-19. Peptide-pool stimulation followed by sequencing identified expanded antigen-specific CD4+ clonotypes in the ViraFEST assay. CD4+ T cells were isolated after around ten days of culture. The vaccine given was either BNT162b2 or mRNA-1273, in two doses. Produced via immunoSEQ multiplex PCR; TCRdb's table is partial and in-frame only. The sample has tens of thousands of clones, roughly four fifths seen once. Turning to this clone: The target antigen is unknown.

Deletions cut 6 bases from V and 7 bases from J, with 12 bases between. The CDR3 totals 11 residues. In germline, CDR1 is SQVTM, CDR2 ANQGSEA. The starting material was CD4+ T cells from PBMCs cultured with SARS-CoV-2 spike peptides, obtained after COVID-19 vaccination. This TCR derives from a human donor who received a COVID-19 vaccine. Some clones in this sample may be carry-over from other donors' samples. This rearrangement joins TRBV29-1 to TRBJ1-2; D remains ambiguous. CDR3 coding DNA: TGCAGCGTCGACACGGGAGGTGGCTACACCTTC. Translated, it gives CSVDTGGGYTF.